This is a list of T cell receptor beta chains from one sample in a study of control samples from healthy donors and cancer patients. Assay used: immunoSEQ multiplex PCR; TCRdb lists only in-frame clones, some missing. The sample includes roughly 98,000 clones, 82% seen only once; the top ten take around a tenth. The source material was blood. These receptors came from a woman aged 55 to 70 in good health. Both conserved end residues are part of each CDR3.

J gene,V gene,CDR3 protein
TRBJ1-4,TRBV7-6,CASSSRYRGRQREKLFF
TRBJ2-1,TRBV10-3,CAISERGSGSYNEQFF
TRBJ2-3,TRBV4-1,CASSQSKSTDTQYF
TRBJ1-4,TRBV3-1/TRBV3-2,CASSRRATNEKLFF
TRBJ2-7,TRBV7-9,CASSFFQDSEQYF
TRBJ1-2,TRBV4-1,CASSQGAGAPAYGYTF
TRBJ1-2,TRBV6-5,CASSYTYGNGYTF
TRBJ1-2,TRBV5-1,CASSKEAGGHYGYTF
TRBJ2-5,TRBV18,CASSGGGRETQYF
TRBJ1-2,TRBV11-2,CASSLENYGYTF
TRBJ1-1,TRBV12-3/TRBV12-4,CASSSGISEAFF
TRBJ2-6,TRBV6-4,CASSDSGLSFSGANVLTF
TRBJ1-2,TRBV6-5,CASKMTGGNYGYTF
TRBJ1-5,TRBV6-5,CASRGTGAGNQPQHF
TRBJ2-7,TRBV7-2,CASSLARASEQYF
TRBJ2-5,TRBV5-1,CASSSRQGGRETQYF
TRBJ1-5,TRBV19,CASSSQLNQPQHF
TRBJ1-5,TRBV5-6,CASSLEGGGQPQHF
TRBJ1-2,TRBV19,CASSDNAGNPDRYGYTF
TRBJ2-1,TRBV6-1,CASSEWPSGRSKQFF
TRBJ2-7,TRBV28,CASRKTSGSSYEQYF
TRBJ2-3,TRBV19,CATHQGGVRDTQYF
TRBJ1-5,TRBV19,CASSSGQGGQPQHF
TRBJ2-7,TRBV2,CASRASASEQYF
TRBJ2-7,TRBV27,CASSLSFGGSSYEQYF
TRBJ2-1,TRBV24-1,CATSDNNNEQFF
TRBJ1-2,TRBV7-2,CASSAQTGGPNYGYTF
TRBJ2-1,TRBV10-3,CAISEGSSGRREQFF
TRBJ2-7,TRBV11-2,CASSYWSYEQYF
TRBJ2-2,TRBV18,CASSPPVGTGTGELFF
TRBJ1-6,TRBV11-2,CASSRNSPLHF
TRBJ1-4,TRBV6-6,CASRTTKQNEKLFF